Each of the 15 T cell receptor beta chains below was sequenced from the same sample in a study of blood T cell repertoires in COVID-19. Produced via immunoSEQ multiplex PCR; TCRdb's table is partial and in-frame only. The repertoire holds approximately 190,000 clones, with roughly 79% as singletons. The source material was peripheral blood. Receptor source: a man between 60 and 75 years old with active or convalescent COVID-19.

V and J are TRBV28 and TRBJ1-4, with D possibly TRBD1 on 6 matching bases. The CDR3 totals 14 residues. V was cut by 6 bases and J by 8 bases, with 16 bases left in between. Germline V CDR1 and CDR2: MDHEN, SYDVKM. The CDR3 bases are TGTGCCAGCAGCTTAAGAGGGGGGGGAGAAAAACTGTTTTTT. Translation: CASSLRGGGEKLFF.

The chain employs TRBV27 and TRBJ2-1; 11 nucleotides align to TRBD2. The CDR3 covers 15 residues. With V trimmed by 2 bases and J by 9 bases, 6 bases remained unmatched. CDR1 MNHEY and CDR2 SMNVEV come from the germline V gene (reference sequence). The CDR3 region is CASSLIAGGAFEQFF. The CDR3 DNA is TGTGCCAGCAGTTTAATAGCGGGAGGGGCATTTGAGCAGTTCTTC.

This chain joins TRBV7-3 and TRBJ2-7, with TRBD2 matching over 13 bases. From germline, CDR1 is SGHTA and CDR2 FQGTGA. The trim removed 4 bases at V and 2 bases at J, leaving 2 bases unmatched. This CDR3 has 15 residues. The CDR3 DNA reads TGTGCCAGCAGCTGGGGACTAGCGGGACCCTACGAGCAGTACTTC. This codes for CASSWGLAGPYEQYF.

This clone has a handful of counts. The J gene is TRBJ2-1, the V gene TRBV6-6; 9 nucleotides align to TRBD1. The CDR3 extends over 14 amino acids. The ends lost 4 bases at V and 8 bases at J; junction bases unmatched: 6. Germline CDR1 MNHNY, CDR2 SVGAGI (reference sequence). The CDR3 sequence is CASSWDRALDEQFF. The CDR3 DNA sequence: TGTGCCAGCAGTTGGGACAGGGCTTTGGATGAGCAGTTCTTC.

The rearrangement joins TRBV19 to TRBJ2-7; D not resolved. Trimming shortened V by 1 base and J by 3 bases, and 13 bases separated the two germline ends. Looked up from germline, CDR1 is LNHDA and CDR2 is SQIVND (reference sequence). This CDR3 spans 15 amino acids. The CDR3: CASSIGSSLFYEQYF. The CDR3 DNA reads TGTGCCAGTAGTATAGGCAGTTCCCTTTTCTACGAGCAGTACTTC.

The rearrangement joins TRBV3-1 (or the pseudogene TRBV3-2) to TRBJ2-7; D uncertain. Trimming stripped 4 bases from V and 0 bases from J, with 19 bases between. The CDR3 length is 17 residues. From germline, CDR1 is LGHDT and CDR2 YNNKEL (reference sequence). The chain's CDR3 is CASSPQNRRLSSYEQYF. DNA of the CDR3: TGTGCCAGCAGCCCCCAAAATCGACGACTTAGCTCCTACGAGCAGTACTTC.

In its sample, this clone was seen once. V gene TRBV7-6 combines with J gene TRBJ2-3; tentative D call: TRBD1 (7 bases). The germline gives CDR1 SGHVS, CDR2 FNYEAQ. The germline V and J ends were trimmed by 1 base and 1 base, with 12 bases remaining between them. The CDR3 is 16 residues long. The CDR3: CASSLDRGGGTDTQYF. The CDR3 nucleotides read TGTGCCAGCAGCTTAGACAGGGGCGGGGGCACAGATACGCAGTATTTT.

The rearrangement joins TRBV7-2 to TRBJ2-7; D gene uncertain. The germline CDR1 and CDR2 sequences are SGHTA and FQGNSA. The CDR3 spans 13 residues. Trimming pared 6 bases from V and 4 bases from J, leaving 13 bases between. The CDR3 sequence: CASRPSGWYEQYF. The CDR3 DNA sequence: TGTGCCAGCAGACCGTCAGGCTGGTACGAGCAGTACTTC.

V and J are TRBV5-5 and TRBJ2-7, with 11 bases aligning to TRBD1. The junction had 4 bases not matched to a gene; V was cut back by 2 bases and J by 6 bases. The germline V gene encodes CDR1 SGHKS and CDR2 YYEKEE (reference sequence). The CDR3 is 14 residues long. For the CDR3, the DNA is TGTGCCAGCAGCTTCCGGACAGGGGGCGCCGAGCAGTACTTC. Residues: CASSFRTGGAEQYF.

This clone was recorded a few times. The J gene is TRBJ1-1, the V gene TRBV10-3; D is unresolved. The germline V gene encodes CDR1 ENHRY and CDR2 SYGVKD. The CDR3 has 14 residues. V was pared by 11 bases and J by 0 bases, with 16 bases between. CDR3 sequence (DNA): TGTGCCGCGAAGAAAGATCCCATGAACACTGAAGCTTTCTTT. It codes for CAAKKDPMNTEAFF.

CDR3 sequence reads: CAFRSLTDTQYF. CDR3 in DNA: TGTGCCTTTAGGAGTCTCACAGATACGCAGTATTTT. The genes are TRBV7-9 and TRBJ2-3, with D hard to call. The CDR3 spans 12 residues. The V gene's germline CDR1 is SEHNR and CDR2 FQNEAQ (reference sequence). The V end was cut by 11 bases, the J end by 2 bases, with 11 bases between.

This clone was seen a handful of times. This sequence joins TRBV18 and TRBJ1-4; maybe TRBD1 (5 bases). This CDR3 contains 14 residues. Germline loops: CDR1 KGHSH, CDR2 LQKENI. Trimming took 4 bases from V and 8 from J, leaving 14 bases between them. DNA for the CDR3: TGTGCCAGCTCACTATCACAGGTTGGCGAAAAACTGTTTTTT. This translates into CASSLSQVGEKLFF. The complete variable domain, with remaining parts taken from reference TRBV18 and TRBJ1-4, reads NAGVMQNPRHLVRRRGQEARLRCSPMKGHSHVYWYRQLPEEGLKFMVYLQKENIIDESGMPKERFSAEFPKEGPSILRIQQVVRGDSAAYFCASSLSQVGEKLFFGSGTQLSVL.

The V and J genes are TRBV4-1 and TRBJ1-2, with 8 bases aligning to TRBD1. The germline gives CDR1 MGHRA, CDR2 YSYEKL. Germline trimming cut 7 bases from V and 3 bases from J; bases unmatched to any gene: 13. The CDR3 runs 16 residues. The DNA for the CDR3 is TGCGCCAGCACCTCCGATCCCGGGACAGGTGACTATGGCTACACCTTC. Residues: CASTSDPGTGDYGYTF.

This sequence joins TRBV28 and TRBJ2-7, with 7 nucleotides matching TRBD2. The CDR3 is 17 amino acids. V was pared by 5 bases and J by 3 bases, with 16 bases of the junction left unmatched. The V gene's germline CDR1 is MDHEN and CDR2 SYDVKM. CDR3 region: CASSRLVKGAGVYEQYF. The CDR3, as DNA: TGTGCCAGCAGTCGACTCGTAAAAGGGGCGGGAGTCTACGAGCAGTACTTC. The variable domain in full, completed from reference TRBV28 and TRBJ2-7, reads DVKVTQSSRYLVKRTGEKVFLECVQDMDHENMFWYRQDPGLGLRLIYFSYDVKMKEKGDIPEGYSVSREKKERFSLILESASTNQTSMYLCASSRLVKGAGVYEQYFGPGTRLTVT.

This rearrangement joins TRBV25-1 to TRBJ1-2; 11 bases fit TRBD1. This CDR3 spans 16 amino acids. The V segment lost 7 bases and the J segment 1 base; nucleotides outside the gene matches: 8. Germline V gives CDR1 MGHDK, CDR2 SYGVNS. This CDR3 is CASTRTGGNYNYGYTF. The CDR3 coding sequence is TGTGCCAGCACCCGGACAGGGGGCAATTATAACTATGGCTACACCTTC.